This TCR beta chain was identified in a study of blood T cell repertoires in COVID-19. Study at large: The United States, Italy and Spain were the sources of the acute and convalescent COVID-19 samples.

The data were produced by immunoSEQ multiplex PCR, yet TCRdb's version contains in-frame clones alone and is incomplete. The table records hundreds of thousands of clones, about 88% of them present only once. This clonotype originated in a woman aged 70-85 years with COVID-19, enrolled during active disease. Material for sequencing was peripheral blood.

The chain's CDR3 is CAWTSGLAGRETQYF. The CDR3 DNA is TGTGCCTGGACCTCGGGACTAGCGGGGAGGGAGACCCAGTACTTC. The chain joins TRBV30 to TRBJ2-5; 13 bases align to TRBD2. The CDR3 runs to 15 residues. Germline values: CDR1 GTSNPN, CDR2 SVGIG (reference sequence). Losses at the gene ends were 4 bases for V and 5 bases for J; bases not matched to a gene: 7.